This TCR beta chain was identified during a study of blood T cell repertoires in COVID-19. Study summary: Spain, Italy and the United States supplied samples that represented acute and convalescent COVID-19. PBMCs, B-cell-depleted T cells, or T cells provided the cDNA or gDNA that made up the material.

The V segment lost 4 bases and the J segment 3 bases; nucleotides outside the gene matches: 7. The CDR3 extends over 14 amino acids. The germline gives CDR1 SGHRS, CDR2 YFSETQ. As processed by the authors: The authors estimated nucleated cell counts from reference gene primer amplification. The method was immunoSEQ multiplex PCR; TCRdb's version includes in-frame clones alone and lacks a portion of them. The DNA gave D and trimming, while V, J and clone size come from that table. The data show 60,000 to 75,000 clones, with over 75% seen just once and under 6% held by the top ten. The receptor was isolated from a human donor in a cohort sampled during active COVID-19. The chain uses TRBV5-1 and TRBJ2-7; the match to TRBD1 covers 7 bases. Sequenced input: peripheral blood. CDR3: CASSRPGQNYEQYF. CDR3 nucleotides: TGCGCCAGCAGCCGTCCGGGACAGAACTACGAGCAGTACTTC.